The rows below give T cell receptor beta chains drawn from one sample of a study of blood T cell repertoires in COVID-19. Sequencing was performed with immunoSEQ multiplex PCR; in TCRdb, only in-frame clones are kept and a portion is missing. The sample lists 290,000 or so clones; around 86% were seen once. The sequencing sample was made of PBMCs or T cells enriched from blood (not recorded which). These receptors were taken from a woman under 30 who had recovered from COVID-19. Both conserved end residues are part of each CDR3. A D gene is named only where the DNA matches it firmly. Size is stated for part of the rows, as once, few or many counts, or as a class when the clone is expanded.

v_gene	d_gene	j_gene	abundance	CDR3nt	CDR3aa
TRBV9	TRBD1	TRBJ2-3	.	TGTGCCAGCAGCGTAGGGGGACAGGGGACAGATACGCAGTATTTT	CASSVGGQGTDTQYF
TRBV27	TRBD1	TRBJ2-7	.	TGTGCCAGCAGTGCCTCAACAGGGGGCTACGAGCAGTACTTC	CASSASTGGYEQYF
TRBV27	TRBD1	TRBJ1-4	once	TGTGCCAGCAGATGGACAGGGAATGAAAAACTGTTTTTT	CASRWTGNEKLFF
TRBV15	.	TRBJ2-1	.	TGTGCCACCAGCAGTGGCCGGAGGGACCGGCTTTACAATGAGCAGTTCTTC	CATSSGRRDRLYNEQFF
TRBV2	.	TRBJ2-2	.	TGTGCCAGCAGTGATCGGGGGTCCGGGGAGCTGTTTTTT	CASSDRGSGELFF
TRBV7-9	TRBD2	TRBJ2-1	.	TGTGCCAGCAGCTCTACCGGGAGGGAGGACTACAATGAGCAGTTCTTC	CASSSTGREDYNEQFF
TRBV5-5	TRBD1	TRBJ1-5	.	TGTGCCAGCAGCGGGACAGGGTTTGGCATAGATCAGCCCCAGCATTTT	CASSGTGFGIDQPQHF
TRBV11-3	.	TRBJ2-1	.	TGTGCCAGCAGCCCAAGGACAAGCTACAATGAGCAGTTCTTC	CASSPRTSYNEQFF
TRBV6-2/TRBV6-3	TRBD2	TRBJ2-1	.	TGTGCCAGCAGTGCCCGGACTAGCGGGGGGCAGAATGAGCAGTTCTTC	CASSARTSGGQNEQFF
TRBV7-2	.	TRBJ2-2	few	TGTGCCAGCAGCTTAGTAAGGGGTATGGCCGGGGAGCTGTTTTTT	CASSLVRGMAGELFF
TRBV19	TRBD2	TRBJ2-1	.	TGTGCCAGTAGCCCTTTGGGACCTAGCGGGGGGGCCGGGAATGAGCAGTTCTTC	CASSPLGPSGGAGNEQFF
TRBV5-8	TRBD2	TRBJ2-5	.	TGTGCCAGCAGCTTGGGGTGGCCTAGCGGGTTGGAGACCCAGTACTTC	CASSLGWPSGLETQYF
TRBV3-1/TRBV3-2	.	TRBJ1-4	.	TGTGCCAGCAGCCTAAGTACAGGGCGTTTAACTAATGAAAAACTGTTTTTT	CASSLSTGRLTNEKLFF
TRBV11-1	TRBD1	TRBJ1-1	.	TGTGCCAGCAGGGGACAGGGGGCGAGGGGGAACACTGAAGCTTTCTTT	CASRGQGARGNTEAFF
TRBV5-1	TRBD2	TRBJ2-2	.	TGCGCCAGCAGTCGTAGCGGGGGTCTCACCGGGGAGCTGTTTTTT	CASSRSGGLTGELFF
TRBV7-9	TRBD1	TRBJ1-1	once	TGTGCCAGCAGCAAAGACAGGGCCGCTTTCTTT	CASSKDRAAFF
TRBV28	.	TRBJ1-6	.	TGTGCCAGCATTACTAGGGTTTGGGGTTCGAATTCACCCCTCCACTTT	CASITRVWGSNSPLHF